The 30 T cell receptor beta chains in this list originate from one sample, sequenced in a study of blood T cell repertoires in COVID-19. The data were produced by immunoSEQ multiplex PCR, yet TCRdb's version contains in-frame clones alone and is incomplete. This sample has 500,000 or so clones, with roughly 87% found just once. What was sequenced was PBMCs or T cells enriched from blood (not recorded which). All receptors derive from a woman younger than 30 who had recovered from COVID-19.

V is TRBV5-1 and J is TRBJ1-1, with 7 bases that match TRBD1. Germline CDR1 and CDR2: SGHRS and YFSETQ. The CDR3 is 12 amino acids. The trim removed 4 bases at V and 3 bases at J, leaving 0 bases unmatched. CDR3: CASSTGDTEAFF. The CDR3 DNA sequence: TGCGCCAGCAGCACAGGGGACACTGAAGCTTTCTTT.

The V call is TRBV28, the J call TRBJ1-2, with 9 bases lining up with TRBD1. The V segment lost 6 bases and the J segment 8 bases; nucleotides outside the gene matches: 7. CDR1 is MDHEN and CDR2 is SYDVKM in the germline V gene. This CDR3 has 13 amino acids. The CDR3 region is CASRPDRGVGYTF. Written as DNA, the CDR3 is TGTGCCAGCAGGCCGGACAGGGGTGTCGGCTACACCTTC.

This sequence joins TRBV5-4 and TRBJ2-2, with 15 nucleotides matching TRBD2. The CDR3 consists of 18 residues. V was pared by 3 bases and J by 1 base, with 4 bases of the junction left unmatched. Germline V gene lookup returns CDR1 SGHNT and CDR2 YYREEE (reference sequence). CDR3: CASSSGLAGGMNTGELFF. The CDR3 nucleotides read TGTGCCAGCAGCTCCGGACTAGCGGGGGGGATGAACACCGGGGAGCTGTTTTTT.

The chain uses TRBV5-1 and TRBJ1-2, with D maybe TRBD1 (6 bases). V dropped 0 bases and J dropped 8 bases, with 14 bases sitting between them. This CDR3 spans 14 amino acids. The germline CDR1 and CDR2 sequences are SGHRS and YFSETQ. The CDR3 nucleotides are TGCGCCAGCAGCTTGGAGGGGGTCATGAAAGGCTACACCTTC. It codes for CASSLEGVMKGYTF.

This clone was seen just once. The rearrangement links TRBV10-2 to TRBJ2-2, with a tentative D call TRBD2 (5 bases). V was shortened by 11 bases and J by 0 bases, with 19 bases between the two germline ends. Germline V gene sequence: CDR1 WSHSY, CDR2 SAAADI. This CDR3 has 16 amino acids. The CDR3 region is CAAGRQLVANTGELFF. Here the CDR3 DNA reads TGCGCCGCGGGCCGGCAACTAGTCGCGAACACCGGGGAGCTGTTTTTT.

The DNA of the CDR3 is TGTGCCACCAGTGTGTCGTCGGGGCCCCAGCATTTT. This translates into CATSVSSGPQHF. The chain links TRBV24-1 to TRBJ1-5; D gene ambiguous. Germline CDR1 and CDR2: KGHDR and SFDVKD. Trimming shortened V by 5 bases and J by 9 bases, and 10 bases separated the two germline ends. This CDR3 has 12 amino acids.

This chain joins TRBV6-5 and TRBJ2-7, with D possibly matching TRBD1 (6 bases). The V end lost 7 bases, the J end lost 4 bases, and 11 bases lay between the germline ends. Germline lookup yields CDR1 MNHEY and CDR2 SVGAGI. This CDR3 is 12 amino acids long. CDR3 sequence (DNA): TGTGCCAGCACCATACAGGGTTACGAGCAGTACTTC. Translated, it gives CASTIQGYEQYF.

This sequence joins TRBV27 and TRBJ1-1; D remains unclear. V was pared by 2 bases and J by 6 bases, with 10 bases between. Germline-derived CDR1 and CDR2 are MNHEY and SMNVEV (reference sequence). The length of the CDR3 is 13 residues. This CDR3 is CASSLMSGAEAFF. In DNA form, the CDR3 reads TGTGCCAGCAGTTTAATGTCGGGAGCTGAAGCTTTCTTT.

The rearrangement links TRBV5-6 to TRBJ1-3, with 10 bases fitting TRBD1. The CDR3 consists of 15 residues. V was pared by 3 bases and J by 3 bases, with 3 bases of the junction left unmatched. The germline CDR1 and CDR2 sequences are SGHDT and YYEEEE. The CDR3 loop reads CASSYGTGDGNTIYF. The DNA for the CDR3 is TGTGCCAGCAGCTATGGGACAGGGGATGGAAACACCATATATTTT. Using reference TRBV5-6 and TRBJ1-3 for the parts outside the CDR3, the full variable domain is DAGVTQSPTHLIKTRGQQVTLRCSPKSGHDTVSWYQQALGQGPQFIFQYYEEEERQRGNFPDRFSGHQFPNYSSELNVNALLLGDSALYLCASSYGTGDGNTIYFGEGSWLTVV.

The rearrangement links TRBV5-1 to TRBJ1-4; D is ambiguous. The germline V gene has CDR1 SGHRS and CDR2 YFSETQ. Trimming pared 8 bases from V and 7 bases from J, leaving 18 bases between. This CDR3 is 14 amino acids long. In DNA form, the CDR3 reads TGCGCCAGTACTCTGGCCGGGAGAGGTGAAAAACTGTTTTTT. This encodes CASTLAGRGEKLFF.

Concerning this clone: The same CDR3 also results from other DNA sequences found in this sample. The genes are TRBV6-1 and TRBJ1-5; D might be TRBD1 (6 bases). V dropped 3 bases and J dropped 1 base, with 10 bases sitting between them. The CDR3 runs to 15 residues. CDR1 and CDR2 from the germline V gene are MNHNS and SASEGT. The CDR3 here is CASSERGNSNQPQHF. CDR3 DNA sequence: TGTGCCAGCAGTGAGAGGGGGAACAGCAATCAGCCCCAGCATTTT.

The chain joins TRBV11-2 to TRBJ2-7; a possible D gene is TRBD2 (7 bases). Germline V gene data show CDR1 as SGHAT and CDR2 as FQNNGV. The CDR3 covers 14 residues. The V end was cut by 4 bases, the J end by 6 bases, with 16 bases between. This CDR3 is CASSSRGGGGEQYF. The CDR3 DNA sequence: TGTGCCAGCAGCTCCCGAGGGGGAGGGGGCGAGCAGTACTTC.

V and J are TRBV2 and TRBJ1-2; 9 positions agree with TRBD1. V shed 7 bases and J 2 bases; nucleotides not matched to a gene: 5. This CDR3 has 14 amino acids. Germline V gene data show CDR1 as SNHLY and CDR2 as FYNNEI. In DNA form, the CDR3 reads TGTGCCAGCAAAACAGGGGGCGGGAACTATGGCTACACCTTC. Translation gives CASKTGGGNYGYTF.

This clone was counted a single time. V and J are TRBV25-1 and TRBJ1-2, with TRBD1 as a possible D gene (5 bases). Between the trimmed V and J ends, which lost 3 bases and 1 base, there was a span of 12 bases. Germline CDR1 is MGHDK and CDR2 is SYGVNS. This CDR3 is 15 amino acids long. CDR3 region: CASSDTGGGNYGYTF. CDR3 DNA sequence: TGTGCCAGCAGTGATACTGGGGGAGGTAACTATGGCTACACCTTC.

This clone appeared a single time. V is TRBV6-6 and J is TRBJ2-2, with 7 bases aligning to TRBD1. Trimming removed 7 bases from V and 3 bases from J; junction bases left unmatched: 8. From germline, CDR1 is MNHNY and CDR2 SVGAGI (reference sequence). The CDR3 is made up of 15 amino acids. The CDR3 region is CASKREGQYTGELFF. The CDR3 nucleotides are TGTGCCAGCAAAAGAGAGGGACAGTACACCGGGGAGCTGTTTTTT.

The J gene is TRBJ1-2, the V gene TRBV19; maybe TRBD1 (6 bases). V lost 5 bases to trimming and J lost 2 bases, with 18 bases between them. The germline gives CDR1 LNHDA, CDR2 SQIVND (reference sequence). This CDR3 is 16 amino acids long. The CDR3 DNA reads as TGTGCCAGTAGTCCGGGGTGGACAGCAATAAACTATGGCTACACCTTC. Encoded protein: CASSPGWTAINYGYTF.

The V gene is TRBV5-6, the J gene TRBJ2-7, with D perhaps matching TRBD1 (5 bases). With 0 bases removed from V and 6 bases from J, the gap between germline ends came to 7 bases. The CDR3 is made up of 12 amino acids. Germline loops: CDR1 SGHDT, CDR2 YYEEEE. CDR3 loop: CASSLDRGEQYF. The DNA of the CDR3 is TGTGCCAGCAGCTTGGATAGGGGCGAGCAGTACTTC.

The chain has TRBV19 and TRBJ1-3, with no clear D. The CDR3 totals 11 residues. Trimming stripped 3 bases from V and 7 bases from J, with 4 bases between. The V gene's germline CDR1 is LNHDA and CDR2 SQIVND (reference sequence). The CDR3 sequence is CASSMENTIYF. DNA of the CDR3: TGTGCCAGTAGTATGGAGAACACCATATATTTT.

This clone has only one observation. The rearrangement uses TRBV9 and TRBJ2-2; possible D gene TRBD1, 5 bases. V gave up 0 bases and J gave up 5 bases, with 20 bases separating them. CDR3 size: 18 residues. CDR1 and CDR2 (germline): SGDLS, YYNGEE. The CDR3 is CASSVATQQVIGTGELFF. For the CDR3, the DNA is TGTGCCAGCAGCGTAGCTACCCAACAGGTTATTGGGACCGGGGAGCTGTTTTTT.

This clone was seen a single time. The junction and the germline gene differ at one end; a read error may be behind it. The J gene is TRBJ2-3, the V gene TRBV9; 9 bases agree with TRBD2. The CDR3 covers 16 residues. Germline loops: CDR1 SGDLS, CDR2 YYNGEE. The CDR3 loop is CAGSVGGGGAADTQYF. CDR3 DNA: TGTGCCGGCAGCGTAGGAGGCGGGGGGGCGGCAGATACGCAGTATTTT.

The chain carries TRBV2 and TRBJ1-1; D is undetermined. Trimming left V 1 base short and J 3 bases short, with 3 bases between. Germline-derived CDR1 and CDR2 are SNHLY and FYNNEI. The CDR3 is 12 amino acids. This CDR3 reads CASSEVYTEAFF. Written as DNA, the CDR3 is TGTGCCAGCAGTGAAGTATACACTGAAGCTTTCTTT.

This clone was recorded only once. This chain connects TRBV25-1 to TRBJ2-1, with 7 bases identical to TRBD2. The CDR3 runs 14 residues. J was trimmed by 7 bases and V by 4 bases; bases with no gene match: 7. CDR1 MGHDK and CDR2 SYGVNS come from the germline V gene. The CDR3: CASSGGGLGNEQFF. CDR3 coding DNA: TGTGCCAGCAGTGGCGGGGGATTGGGGAATGAGCAGTTCTTC.

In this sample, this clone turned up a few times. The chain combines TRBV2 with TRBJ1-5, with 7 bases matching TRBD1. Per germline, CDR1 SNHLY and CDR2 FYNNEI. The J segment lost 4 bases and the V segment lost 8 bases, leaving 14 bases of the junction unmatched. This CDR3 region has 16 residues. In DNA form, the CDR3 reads TGTGCCAGCGGGCCGGACCGGGGACAGCTAAATCAGCCCCAGCATTTT. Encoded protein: CASGPDRGQLNQPQHF.

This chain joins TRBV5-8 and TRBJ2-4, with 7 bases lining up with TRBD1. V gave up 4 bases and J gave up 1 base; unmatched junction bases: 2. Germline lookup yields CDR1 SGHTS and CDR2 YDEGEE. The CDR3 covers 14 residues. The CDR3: CASSLQGAKNIQYF. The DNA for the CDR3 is TGTGCCAGCAGCCTACAGGGGGCCAAAAACATTCAGTACTTC.

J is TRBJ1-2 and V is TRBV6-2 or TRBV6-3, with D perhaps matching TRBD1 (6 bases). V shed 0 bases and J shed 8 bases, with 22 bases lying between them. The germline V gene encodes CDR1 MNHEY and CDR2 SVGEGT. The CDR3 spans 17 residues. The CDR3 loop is CASSYSALRQAVRGYTF. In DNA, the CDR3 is TGTGCCAGCAGTTACTCGGCCCTAAGACAGGCAGTGCGAGGCTACACCTTC.

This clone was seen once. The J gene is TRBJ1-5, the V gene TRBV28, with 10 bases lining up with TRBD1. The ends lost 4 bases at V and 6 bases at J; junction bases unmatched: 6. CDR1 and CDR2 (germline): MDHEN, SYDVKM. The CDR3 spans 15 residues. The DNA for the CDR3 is TGTGCCAGCAGTTCCCGGGACAGGGGTATTCAGCCCCAGCATTTT. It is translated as CASSSRDRGIQPQHF.

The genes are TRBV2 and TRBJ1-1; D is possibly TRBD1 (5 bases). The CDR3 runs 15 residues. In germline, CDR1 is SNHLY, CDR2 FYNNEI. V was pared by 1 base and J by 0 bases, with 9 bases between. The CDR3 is CASSEVKGLNTEAFF. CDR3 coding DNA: TGTGCCAGCAGTGAAGTCAAGGGGCTGAACACTGAAGCTTTCTTT.

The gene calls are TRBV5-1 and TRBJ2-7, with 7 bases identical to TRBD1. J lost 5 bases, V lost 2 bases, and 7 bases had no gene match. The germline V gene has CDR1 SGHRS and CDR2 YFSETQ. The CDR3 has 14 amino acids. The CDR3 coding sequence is TGCGCCAGCAGCTTCCAAGGGGGCGTCAACGAGCAGTACTTC. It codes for CASSFQGGVNEQYF.

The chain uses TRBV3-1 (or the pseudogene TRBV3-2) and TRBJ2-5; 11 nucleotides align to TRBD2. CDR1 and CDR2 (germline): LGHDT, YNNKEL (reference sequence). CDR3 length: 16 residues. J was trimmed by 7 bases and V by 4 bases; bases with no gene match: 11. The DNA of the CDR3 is TGTGCCAGCAGCCTATATAGCGGGGGGGGCCGAGGGACCCAGTACTTC. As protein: CASSLYSGGGRGTQYF.

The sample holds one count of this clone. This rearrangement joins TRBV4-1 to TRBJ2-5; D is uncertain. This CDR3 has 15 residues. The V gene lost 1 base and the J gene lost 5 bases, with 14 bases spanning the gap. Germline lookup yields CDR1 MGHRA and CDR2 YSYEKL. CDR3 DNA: TGCGCCAGCAGCCAAGCAAGGAATGCGGCGGAGACCCAGTACTTC. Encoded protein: CASSQARNAAETQYF.